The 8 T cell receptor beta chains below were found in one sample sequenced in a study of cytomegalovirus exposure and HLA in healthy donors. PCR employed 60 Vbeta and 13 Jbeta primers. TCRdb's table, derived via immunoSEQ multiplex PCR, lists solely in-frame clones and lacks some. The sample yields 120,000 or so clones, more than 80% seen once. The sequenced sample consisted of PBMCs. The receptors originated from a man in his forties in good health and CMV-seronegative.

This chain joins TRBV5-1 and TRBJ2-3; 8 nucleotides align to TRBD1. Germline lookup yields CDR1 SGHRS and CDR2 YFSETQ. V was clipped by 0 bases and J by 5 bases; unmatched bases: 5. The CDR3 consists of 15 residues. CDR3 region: CASSLGGTGRDTQYF. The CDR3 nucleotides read TGCGCCAGCAGCTTGGGGGGGACAGGCCGAGATACGCAGTATTTT.

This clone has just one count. The CDR3 DNA reads as TGTGCCTGGAGCCAACAGGGGCTGGGGGGACTGTTTTTT. This translates into CAWSQQGLGGLFF. J is TRBJ1-4 and V is TRBV30; 7 bases are a match to TRBD1. The length of the CDR3 is 13 residues. The germline CDR1 and CDR2 sequences are GTSNPN and SVGIG (reference sequence). With V trimmed by 3 bases and J by 13 bases, 11 bases remained unmatched.

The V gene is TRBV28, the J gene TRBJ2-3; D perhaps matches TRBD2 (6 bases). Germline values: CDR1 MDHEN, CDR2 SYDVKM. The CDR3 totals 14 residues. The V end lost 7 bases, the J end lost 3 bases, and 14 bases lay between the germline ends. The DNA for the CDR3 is TGTGCCAGCACCGATCAGACTAGAACAGATACGCAGTATTTT. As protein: CASTDQTRTDTQYF. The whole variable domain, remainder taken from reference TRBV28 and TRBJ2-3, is DVKVTQSSRYLVKRTGEKVFLECVQDMDHENMFWYRQDPGLGLRLIYFSYDVKMKEKGDIPEGYSVSREKKERFSLILESASTNQTSMYLCASTDQTRTDTQYFGPGTRLTVL.

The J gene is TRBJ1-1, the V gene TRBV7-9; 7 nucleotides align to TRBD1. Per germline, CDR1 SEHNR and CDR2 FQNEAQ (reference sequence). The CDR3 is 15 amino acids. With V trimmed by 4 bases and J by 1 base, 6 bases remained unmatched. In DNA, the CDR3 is TGTGCCAGCAGCTCGAGACAGGGCGGGAACACTGAAGCTTTCTTT. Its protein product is CASSSRQGGNTEAFF.

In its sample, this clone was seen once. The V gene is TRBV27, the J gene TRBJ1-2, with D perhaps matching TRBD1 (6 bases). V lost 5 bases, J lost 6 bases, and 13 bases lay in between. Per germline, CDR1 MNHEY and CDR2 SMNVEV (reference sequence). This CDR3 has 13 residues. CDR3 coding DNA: TGTGCCAGCAGTGAGACAGGTATGGATGGCTACACCTTC. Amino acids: CASSETGMDGYTF.

This CDR3 is CAIRQGNQPQHF. The CDR3 nucleotides read TGTGCCATCAGACAGGGGAATCAGCCCCAGCATTTT. The chain has TRBV10-3 and TRBJ1-5, with TRBD1 matching over 7 bases. V lost 6 bases and J lost 4; bases outside the gene matches: 0. The CDR3 runs to 12 residues. Germline lookup yields CDR1 ENHRY and CDR2 SYGVKD.

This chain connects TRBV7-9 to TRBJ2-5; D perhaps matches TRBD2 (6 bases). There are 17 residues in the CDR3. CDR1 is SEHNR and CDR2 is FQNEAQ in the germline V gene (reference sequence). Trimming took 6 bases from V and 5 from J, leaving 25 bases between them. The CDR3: CASSINGGELIRETQYF. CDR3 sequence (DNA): TGTGCCAGCAGTATCAACGGCGGGGAATTGATTCGGGAGACCCAGTACTTC.

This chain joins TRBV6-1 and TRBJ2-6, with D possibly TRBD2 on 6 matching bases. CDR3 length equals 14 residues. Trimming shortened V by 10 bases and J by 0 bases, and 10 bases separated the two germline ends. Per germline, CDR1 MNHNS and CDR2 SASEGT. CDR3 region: CATLADSGANVLTF. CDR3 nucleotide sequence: TGTGCCACCTTAGCGGACTCTGGGGCCAACGTCCTGACTTTC.